One and the same sample provided the 21 T cell receptor beta chains below, sequenced in a study of blood T cell repertoires in COVID-19 (dated by TCRdb to the early 2020s). Libraries were prepared through the immunoSEQ multiplex PCR assay. TCRdb took over this immuneACCESS table, retaining in-frame rearrangements with V and J assigned. Such tables are incomplete; in checked studies, under half of the missing clones stem from an unresolved V gene, and the remainder is unexplained. The sample data list hundreds of thousands of clones, and 75% to 90% of these were observed just once. The ten biggest clones cover 1.5% to 2% of the sample. Sequencing was done on a sample of PBMCs or T cells enriched from blood (not recorded which). Source of these receptors: a woman in her twenties or thirties who had been exposed to COVID-19.

This clone was observed once. V is TRBV7-9 and J is TRBJ1-6; D not resolved. The CDR3 is 14 amino acids. The germline V gene encodes CDR1 SEHNR and CDR2 FQNEAQ (reference sequence). V was cut by 4 bases and J by 7 bases, with 11 bases left in between. CDR3 sequence: CASSSRGLNSPLHF. The CDR3 DNA reads as TGTGCCAGCAGCTCCCGGGGTCTGAATTCACCCCTCCACTTT.

This rearrangement joins TRBV30 to TRBJ1-5, with 9 bases that match TRBD1. This CDR3 comprises 16 residues. The trim removed 3 bases at V and 9 bases at J, leaving 15 bases unmatched. The germline gives CDR1 GTSNPN, CDR2 SVGIG (reference sequence). Written as DNA, the CDR3 is TGTGCCTGGAGCGATTCGGACAGGGGATTCCGGGTGCCCCAGCATTTT. This translates into CAWSDSDRGFRVPQHF. The full variable domain, rest sourced from reference TRBV30 and TRBJ1-5, is SQTIHQWPATLVQPVGSPLSLECTVEGTSNPNLYWYRQAAGRGLQLLFYSVGIGQISSEVPQNLSASRPQDRQFILSSKKLLLSDSGFYLCAWSDSDRGFRVPQHFGDGTRLSIL.

The V and J genes are TRBV30 and TRBJ2-5; a weak D match, TRBD1 (5 bases). The germline gives CDR1 GTSNPN, CDR2 SVGIG (reference sequence). V was trimmed by 3 bases and J by 4 bases, leaving 12 bases between them. The CDR3 length is 13 residues. The CDR3 DNA sequence: TGTGCCTGGAGGCCAAAGGGGCGAGAGACCCAGTACTTC. Translated: CAWRPKGRETQYF. Full variable domain (outside the CDR3, taken from reference TRBV30 and TRBJ2-5): SQTIHQWPATLVQPVGSPLSLECTVEGTSNPNLYWYRQAAGRGLQLLFYSVGIGQISSEVPQNLSASRPQDRQFILSSKKLLLSDSGFYLCAWRPKGRETQYFGPGTRLLVL.

The chain recombines TRBV9 with TRBJ2-5; 9 bases are shared with TRBD1. The CDR3 totals 15 residues. CDR1 and CDR2 from the germline V gene are SGDLS and YYNGEE. V lost 4 bases to trimming and J lost 5 bases; unmatched junction nucleotides: 9. The CDR3 spells CASSLQTGGVETQYF. CDR3 DNA: TGTGCCAGCAGCCTCCAGACAGGGGGAGTGGAGACCCAGTACTTC.

This rearrangement joins TRBV10-3 to TRBJ2-1; TRBD2 is a possible D gene (5 bases). Germline V gives CDR1 ENHRY, CDR2 SYGVKD. The germline V and J ends were trimmed by 6 bases and 0 bases, with 12 bases remaining between them. The CDR3 spans 15 residues. CDR3 region: CAIRTTLSSYNEQFF. The CDR3 region has the DNA TGTGCCATCAGGACTACACTCAGCTCCTACAATGAGCAGTTCTTC.

J is TRBJ2-3 and V is TRBV6-5, with 9 positions matching TRBD2. Germline lookup yields CDR1 MNHEY and CDR2 SVGAGI. The trim removed 2 bases at V and 4 bases at J, leaving 4 bases unmatched. This CDR3 spans 15 amino acids. CDR3 DNA: TGTGCCAGCAGTTACCTCGGGACTAGCCCAGATACGCAGTATTTT. Protein product: CASSYLGTSPDTQYF.

This clone was detected once. The chain combines TRBV11-2 with TRBJ2-1; 9 bases line up with TRBD2. Germline loops: CDR1 SGHAT, CDR2 FQNNGV. The CDR3 is 13 amino acids. J was trimmed by 8 bases and V by 4 bases; bases with no gene match: 3. The CDR3 nucleotides read TGTGCCAGCAGCTACGTAGCGGGAGATGAGCAGTTCTTC. It yields the protein CASSYVAGDEQFF.

This chain connects TRBV5-3 to TRBJ2-1; 10 nucleotides line up with TRBD1. TRBV5-3 is noted as an ORF with a role that remains uncertain. The CDR3 runs to 18 residues. The junction had 14 bases not matched to a gene; V was cut back by 4 bases and J by 4 bases. This CDR3 is CARSETTGTGDRYNEQFF. As DNA, the CDR3 is TGTGCCAGAAGCGAGACTACCGGGACAGGGGACCGGTACAATGAGCAGTTCTTC.

Written as DNA, the CDR3 is TGTGCCAGCAGCCAAGAAAGGACAGGGGAAAATCAGCCCCAGCATTTT. Protein: CASSQERTGENQPQHF. The chain has TRBV4-2 and TRBJ1-5; 9 bases are a match to TRBD1. V lost 0 bases to trimming and J lost 4 bases; unmatched junction nucleotides: 4. Per germline, CDR1 LGHNA and CDR2 YNFKEQ. The CDR3 has 16 residues.

This chain uses TRBV14 with TRBJ2-2; D not resolved. V shed 1 base and J shed 8 bases, with 8 bases lying between them. Germline values: CDR1 SGHDN, CDR2 FVKESK. There are 13 residues in the CDR3. The CDR3 loop is CASSQVRVGELFF. The CDR3 region has the DNA TGTGCCAGCAGCCAAGTTCGAGTGGGGGAGCTGTTTTTT.

The chain has TRBV7-9 and TRBJ1-1; D gene ambiguous. The germline V gene has CDR1 SEHNR and CDR2 FQNEAQ (reference sequence). This CDR3 is built from 13 residues. V lost 9 bases to trimming and J lost 4 bases, with 15 bases between them. The CDR3 nucleotides read TGTGCCAGAAGCGGGGAGTTGCCCACTGAAGCTTTCTTT. It yields the protein CARSGELPTEAFF.

The V and J genes are TRBV6-1 and TRBJ1-2; no reliable D call. V was shortened by 3 bases and J by 4 bases, with 9 bases between the two germline ends. The CDR3 consists of 13 residues. Per the germline V gene, CDR1 is MNHNS and CDR2 is SASEGT. This CDR3 is CASSDYGGYGYTF. The CDR3 nucleotides read TGTGCCAGCAGTGATTACGGAGGCTATGGCTACACCTTC.

The chain has TRBV28 and TRBJ2-1, with D possibly TRBD2 on 6 matching bases. Deletions cut 0 bases from V and 6 bases from J, with 6 bases between. The germline gives CDR1 MDHEN, CDR2 SYDVKM. The CDR3 covers 13 residues. DNA for the CDR3: TGTGCCAGCAGTTTATGGACTAGCAATGAGCAGTTCTTC. Translating gives CASSLWTSNEQFF.

The chain has TRBV11-2 and TRBJ2-7; TRBD1 agrees at 7 bases. Germline lookup yields CDR1 SGHAT and CDR2 FQNNGV. Germline trimming cut 0 bases from V and 1 base from J; bases unmatched to any gene: 6. The CDR3 covers 16 residues. CDR3 sequence reads: CASSLDGTAVSYEQYF. CDR3 coding DNA: TGTGCCAGCAGCTTAGATGGGACAGCGGTATCCTACGAGCAGTACTTC.

The chain joins TRBV28 to TRBJ1-3; D possibly corresponds to TRBD1 (5 bases). Germline CDR1 reads MDHEN; CDR2 reads SYDVKM. The V end was cut by 6 bases, the J end by 3 bases, with 27 bases between. The CDR3 is 19 amino acids. DNA for the CDR3: TGTGCCAGCAGACTAAGACTCAACTTCAACACGGGGGTTGGAAACACCATATATTTT. Protein product: CASRLRLNFNTGVGNTIYF. The whole variable domain, remainder taken from reference TRBV28 and TRBJ1-3, is DVKVTQSSRYLVKRTGEKVFLECVQDMDHENMFWYRQDPGLGLRLIYFSYDVKMKEKGDIPEGYSVSREKKERFSLILESASTNQTSMYLCASRLRLNFNTGVGNTIYFGEGSWLTVV.

The chain joins TRBV7-9 to TRBJ1-1; 10 bases match TRBD1. Germline assignment: CDR1 SEHNR and CDR2 FQNEAQ (reference sequence). Trimming took 5 bases from V and 5 from J; bases not matched to a gene: 5. The length of the CDR3 is 14 residues. The CDR3 bases are TGTGCCAGCAGCAAGACAGGGGGCGCGACTGAAGCTTTCTTT. It yields the protein CASSKTGGATEAFF.

The V gene is TRBV28, the J gene TRBJ2-5; D call uncertain. Trimming left V 5 bases short and J 4 bases short, with 5 bases between. Germline CDR1 is MDHEN and CDR2 is SYDVKM. The CDR3 runs to 11 residues. CDR3 sequence reads: CASSARETQYF. Here the CDR3 DNA reads TGTGCCAGCAGTGCCAGAGAGACCCAGTACTTC.

The chain recombines TRBV24-1 with TRBJ1-3; D remains unclear. CDR1 KGHDR and CDR2 SFDVKD come from the germline V gene. The CDR3 length is 14 residues. The ends were cut back, 6 bases at V and 2 bases at J, with 10 bases in the middle. The CDR3 DNA reads TGTGCCACCAGTCGCGGTAGCACTGGAAACACCATATATTTT. This sequence encodes CATSRGSTGNTIYF.

The chain carries TRBV28 and TRBJ1-6, with a possible D match to TRBD1 (5 bases). Trimming stripped 4 bases from V and 9 bases from J, with 13 bases between. The CDR3 is 14 residues long. Germline V gene data show CDR1 as MDHEN and CDR2 as SYDVKM. CDR3 in DNA: TGTGCCAGCAGTTCCCCATCCGACAGTTCACCCCTCCACTTT. This gives the protein CASSSPSDSSPLHF.

CDR3 DNA sequence: TGTGCCAGCAGCTTAGTACATGGCTACGGGGAGCAGTTCTTC. Encoded protein: CASSLVHGYGEQFF. This sequence joins TRBV11-3 and TRBJ2-1; the D is unclear. In germline, CDR1 is SGHNT, CDR2 YENEEA. The V end lost 1 base, the J end lost 10 bases, and 14 bases lay between the germline ends. This CDR3 contains 14 residues.

In this sample, this clone turned up many times. Other nucleotide sequences in the sample specify the same CDR3. This chain links TRBV28 with TRBJ2-7; 10 bases line up with TRBD2. Losses at the gene ends were 3 bases for V and 3 bases for J; bases not matched to a gene: 5. The germline gives CDR1 MDHEN, CDR2 SYDVKM. The CDR3 extends over 15 amino acids. Here the CDR3 reads CASSLEAGGLYEQYF. The CDR3 DNA is TGTGCCAGCAGTTTGGAAGCGGGGGGGCTCTACGAGCAGTACTTC.